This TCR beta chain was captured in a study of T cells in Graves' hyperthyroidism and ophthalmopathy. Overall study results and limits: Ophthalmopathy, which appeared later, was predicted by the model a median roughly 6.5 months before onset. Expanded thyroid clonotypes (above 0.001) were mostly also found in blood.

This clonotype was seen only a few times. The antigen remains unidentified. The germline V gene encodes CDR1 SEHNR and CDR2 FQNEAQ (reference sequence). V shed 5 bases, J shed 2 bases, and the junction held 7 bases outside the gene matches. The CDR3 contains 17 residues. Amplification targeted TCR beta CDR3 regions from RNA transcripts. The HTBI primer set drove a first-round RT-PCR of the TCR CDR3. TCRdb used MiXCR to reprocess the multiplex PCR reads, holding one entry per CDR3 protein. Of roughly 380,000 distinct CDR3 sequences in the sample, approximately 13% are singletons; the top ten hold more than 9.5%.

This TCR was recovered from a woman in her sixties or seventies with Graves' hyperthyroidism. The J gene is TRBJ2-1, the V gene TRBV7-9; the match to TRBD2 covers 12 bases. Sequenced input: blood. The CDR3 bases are TGTGCCAGCAGCAATCGACTAGCGGGAGTGGCCTACAATGAGCAGTTCTTC. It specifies CASSNRLAGVAYNEQFF.